A selection of T cell receptor beta chains follows, all from one sample in a study of technical replicates of blood from several donors. The repertoire was sequenced with immunoSEQ multiplex PCR; TCRdb's copy has only in-frame clones and lacks some. The sample carries about 98,000 clones, almost 96% recorded once. Material for sequencing was T cells isolated from PBMCs. The receptors here all came from a human donor in good health. CDR3s include the opening cysteine and the closing phenylalanine or tryptophan. D genes are given only for firm matches.

D	J	V	CDR3
TRBD2	TRBJ2-5	TRBV5-1	CASGLAGAQETQYF
-	TRBJ1-3	TRBV4-1	CASSQVGAGQNTIYF
-	TRBJ2-7	TRBV27	CASSLPLHHRSGETF
TRBD1	TRBJ2-6	TRBV15	CATSRLDREPGANVLTF
TRBD1	TRBJ1-5	TRBV19	CASGGTGGSQPQHF
-	TRBJ2-7	TRBV2	CASRAPTYEQYF
-	TRBJ1-1	TRBV11-1	CASRSYEGAEAFF
-	TRBJ1-2	TRBV28	CASSPTENYGYTF
TRBD1	TRBJ1-1	TRBV6-5	CASSYSQMTGAAEAFF
-	TRBJ1-2	TRBV5-6	CASSRTVDYGYTF
TRBD1	TRBJ1-4	TRBV4-1	CASSPRPQGTGDEKLFF
TRBD2	TRBJ2-1	TRBV11-2	CASIKAGGYNEQFF
-	TRBJ1-4	TRBV19	CASSIGEPSGKLFF
-	TRBJ1-1	TRBV19	CASMPGQDTEAFF
-	TRBJ1-5	TRBV7-9	CASSAGGIRPQHF
TRBD2	TRBJ2-7	TRBV28	CASSLPSGTQPHYEQYF
-	TRBJ2-6	TRBV28	CASKLSGAGANVLTF
TRBD2	TRBJ2-3	TRBV13	CASSPRGASGRGDTQYF
-	TRBJ2-5	TRBV4-2	CASSQVGRGKETQYF
TRBD1	TRBJ2-6	TRBV6-1	CASSNGQGAFVLTF
TRBD1	TRBJ1-4	TRBV27	CASSPPTGGGGEKLFF
-	TRBJ1-1	TRBV19	CASSILGATEAFF
TRBD1	TRBJ2-2	TRBV15	CATSNLQGAEGELFF
TRBD1	TRBJ2-4	TRBV10-2	CASSAGTGKNIQYF
-	TRBJ1-1	TRBV4-1	CASSQEPGMNTEAFF
TRBD1	TRBJ2-4	TRBV10-3	CAISLRDREGIQYF
TRBD2	TRBJ2-1	TRBV13	CASSLGLAGGFQFF
-	TRBJ2-1	TRBV27	CASSPPPLDHEQFF
-	TRBJ1-6	TRBV2	CASSEYVRENSPLHF
TRBD2	TRBJ2-1	TRBV7-2	CASSLSAGTSAYNEQFF
TRBD1	TRBJ2-7	TRBV7-3	CASSLIGTGVHEQYF
TRBD1	TRBJ1-3	TRBV5-4	CASSGGQGNTIYF
-	TRBJ1-6	TRBV7-6	CASSLSGRDSPLHF
-	TRBJ1-5	TRBV7-9	CASSSFSNQPQHF
-	TRBJ1-1	TRBV11-2	CASSFTASVAFF
TRBD2	TRBJ2-5	TRBV5-1	CASSSATSAQETQYF
TRBD1	TRBJ1-2	TRBV6-6	CASSPGGGLNYGYTF
-	TRBJ2-2	TRBV13	CASSPMTGSGELFF
-	TRBJ1-2	TRBV7-2	CASSRGGVGYTF
TRBD2	TRBJ2-3	TRBV5-4	CASSYGGAADTQYF
-	TRBJ1-2	TRBV5-1	CASSRGGFLGYTF
-	TRBJ1-5	TRBV27	CASSWSGSSNQPQHF
-	TRBJ1-5	TRBV23-1	CASSQGGPGQPQHF
-	TRBJ2-1	TRBV7-9	CASSPDRSSYNEQFF
-	TRBJ2-3	TRBV6-6	CASQGRLSTDTQYF
TRBD1	TRBJ1-2	TRBV6-6	CASSSQGNYGYTF
-	TRBJ2-7	TRBV5-6	CASSPGGTVSYEQYF
-	TRBJ1-3	TRBV11-2	CASSQGSSGNTIYF
-	TRBJ1-2	TRBV13	CASSLEPGLDYGYTF